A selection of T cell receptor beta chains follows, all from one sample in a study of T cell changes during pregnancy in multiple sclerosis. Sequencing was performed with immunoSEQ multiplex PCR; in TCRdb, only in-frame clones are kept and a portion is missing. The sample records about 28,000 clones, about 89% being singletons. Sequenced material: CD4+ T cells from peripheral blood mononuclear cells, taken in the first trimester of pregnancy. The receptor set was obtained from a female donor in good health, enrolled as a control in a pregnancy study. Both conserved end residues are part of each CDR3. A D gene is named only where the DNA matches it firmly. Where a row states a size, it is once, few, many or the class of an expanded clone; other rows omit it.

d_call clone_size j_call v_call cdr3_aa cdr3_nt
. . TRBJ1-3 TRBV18 CASSEADLVSGNTIYF TGTGCCAGCTCCGAGGCCGATTTGGTCTCTGGAAACACCATATATTTT
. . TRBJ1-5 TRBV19 CASSMTSGGPQHF TGTGCCAGTAGTATGACCTCGGGAGGGCCCCAGCATTTT
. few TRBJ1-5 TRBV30 CAWSGGLSNQPQHF TGTGCCTGGAGTGGAGGGCTTAGCAATCAGCCCCAGCATTTT
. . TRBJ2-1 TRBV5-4 CASSPGGRMGNEQFF TGTGCCAGCAGCCCCGGAGGCAGGATGGGCAATGAGCAGTTCTTC
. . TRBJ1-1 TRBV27 CASSSRKVNTEAFF TGTGCCAGCAGTTCGCGGAAAGTGAACACTGAAGCTTTCTTT
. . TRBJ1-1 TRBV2 CASSSDTTEAFF TGTGCCAGCAGTTCAGACACCACTGAAGCTTTCTTT
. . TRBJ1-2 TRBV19 CASSIRGSDGYTF TGTGCCAGTAGTATAAGGGGATCTGATGGCTACACCTTC
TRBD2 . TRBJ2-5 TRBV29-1 CSVPPYSGRRETQYF TGCAGCGTCCCCCCTTATAGCGGGAGACGGGAGACCCAGTACTTC
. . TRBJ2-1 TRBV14 CASNQEAHNEQFF TGTGCCAGCAACCAAGAGGCACACAATGAGCAGTTCTTC
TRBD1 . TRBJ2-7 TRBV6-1 CASYRGESSYEQYF TGTGCCAGTTACAGGGGGGAGAGCTCCTACGAGCAGTACTTC
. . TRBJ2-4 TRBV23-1 CASSASGLEKFPLSLAKNIQYF TGCGCCAGCAGTGCTTCGGGACTGGAGAAATTCCCTTTGAGTTTAGCCAAAAACATTCAGTACTTC
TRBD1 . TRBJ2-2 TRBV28 CASSRRTGEGELFF TGTGCCAGCAGTCGAAGGACAGGGGAGGGGGAGCTGTTTTTT
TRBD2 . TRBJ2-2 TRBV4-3 CASSQDASGREYRGAVF TGCGCCAGCAGCCAAGATGCTAGCGGGAGGGAGTACCGGGGAGCTGTTTTT
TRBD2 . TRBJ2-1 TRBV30 CAWSVASGRHEQFF TGTGCCTGGAGTGTGGCTAGCGGGAGACATGAGCAGTTCTTC
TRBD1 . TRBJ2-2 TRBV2 CASSTQGPRNGGELFF TGTGCCAGTAGTACACAGGGGCCTAGGAATGGTGGGGAGCTGTTTTTT
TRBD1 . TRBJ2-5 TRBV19 CASSLTGDETQYF TGTGCCAGTAGTTTGACAGGGGATGAGACCCAGTACTTC
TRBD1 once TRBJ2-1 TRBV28 CASSSLKTGTGASSYNEQFF TGTGCCAGCAGTTCACTGAAAACCGGGACAGGGGCCAGCTCCTACAATGAGCAGTTCTTC
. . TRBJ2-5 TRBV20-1 CSATQGQTQYF TGCAGTGCCACACAGGGCCAGACCCAGTACTTC
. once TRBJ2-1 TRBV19 CASSNLDTHNEQFF TGTGCCAGTAGTAACCTCGACACGCACAATGAGCAGTTCTTC
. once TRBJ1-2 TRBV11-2 CASSLYAGDPYGYTF TGTGCCAGCAGCTTATATGCAGGGGACCCCTATGGCTACACCTTC
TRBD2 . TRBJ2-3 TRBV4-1 CASSPNLAGTDTQYF TGCGCCAGCAGCCCGAACCTAGCGGGCACAGATACGCAGTATTTT
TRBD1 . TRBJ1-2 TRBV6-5 CASNDRGLNGYTF TGTGCCAGCAATGACAGGGGGCTGAATGGCTACACCTTC
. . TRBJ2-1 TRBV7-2 CASSLASRGNEQFF TGTGCCAGCAGCTTAGCGTCCCGCGGCAATGAGCAGTTCTTC
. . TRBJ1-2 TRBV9 CASSVPGGYTF TGTGCCAGCAGCGTCCCCGGGGGCTACACCTTC
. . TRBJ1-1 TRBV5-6 CASSPGTQEAFF TGTGCCAGCAGCCCAGGGACACAAGAAGCTTTCTTT
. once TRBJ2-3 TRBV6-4 CASSPGTHTDTQYF TGTGCCAGCAGCCCCGGGACTCACACAGATACGCAGTATTTT
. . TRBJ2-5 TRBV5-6 CASSLSQGQETQYF TGTGCCAGCAGCTTGTCCCAGGGGCAAGAGACCCAGTACTTC
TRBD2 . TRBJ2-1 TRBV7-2 CASSSRTSGPTLQFF TGTGCCAGCAGCTCTCGGACTAGCGGGCCAACCTTGCAGTTCTTC
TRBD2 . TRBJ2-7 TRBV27 CASSSALGLALYEQYF TGTGCCAGCAGCTCAGCGCTCGGACTAGCCCTATACGAGCAGTACTTC
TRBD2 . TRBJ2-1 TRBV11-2 CASSSTQLAGGLSEQFF TGTGCCAGCAGCTCCACCCAACTAGCGGGAGGGCTCTCTGAGCAGTTCTTC
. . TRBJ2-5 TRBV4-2 CASSSGLIEAGKETQYF TGTGCCAGCAGCTCTGGCCTAATAGAGGCGGGGAAAGAGACCCAGTACTTC
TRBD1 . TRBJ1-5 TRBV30 CAWNRGEQPQHF TGTGCCTGGAACAGGGGTGAACAGCCCCAGCATTTT
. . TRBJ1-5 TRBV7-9 CASSLGSDQPQHF TGTGCCAGCAGCTTAGGGAGCGATCAGCCCCAGCATTTT
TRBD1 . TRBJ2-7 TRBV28 CASSLSGGGSEQYF TGTGCCAGCAGTTTGTCAGGGGGTGGCAGCGAGCAGTACTTC
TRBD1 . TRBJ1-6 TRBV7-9 CASSSTGDNSPLHF TGTGCCAGCAGCTCGACAGGGGATAATTCACCCCTCCACTTT
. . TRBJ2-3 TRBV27 CASSFLVAGTDTQYF TGTGCCAGCAGTTTTCTTGTAGCAGGCACAGATACGCAGTATTTT
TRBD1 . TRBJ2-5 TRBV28 CAIPGQGWETQYF TGTGCCATCCCGGGACAGGGATGGGAGACCCAGTACTTC